This entry describes one TCR beta chain. Its target is unknown. J was trimmed by 2 bases and V by 5 bases; bases with no gene match: 11. CDR3 length: 16 amino acids. Germline lookup yields CDR1 MGHRA and CDR2 YSYEKL. This PCR relied on a set of 60 Vbeta primers and 13 Jbeta primers. TCRdb's copy holds only in-frame clones and misses some; the assay was immunoSEQ multiplex PCR. Of tens of thousands of clones detected, 84% appear once; the ten largest clones hold over 5%. The source of the sample is a study of cytomegalovirus exposure and HLA in healthy donors. Whole-study findings and limits: TCR association rates varied by HLA locus in a later analysis, with DRB1 highest and HLA-C lowest. Accurate prediction of most subjects' HLA-A and HLA-B alleles from TCR beta sequences was reported. Most sequenced TCRs were rare (though some public TCRs occurred in many donors).

The sequence derives from a woman aged 18-29 years in good health and CMV-seropositive. The sample comprised PBMCs. The chain is built from TRBV4-1 and TRBJ2-7; 8 positions agree with TRBD2. This CDR3 reads CASSTISGIGTYEQYF. In DNA form, the CDR3 reads TGCGCCAGCAGCACAATTAGCGGGATAGGAACCTACGAGCAGTACTTC.